Shown below are 28 T cell receptor beta chains from a single sample sequenced in a study of vaccination and CD4 T cells after COVID-19. The antigens for these receptors are not known. Treatment given: approximately nine-day PBMC culture with coronavirus spike peptide pools or control peptides (ViraFEST assay). CD4+ T cells that had been cultured provided DNA sequenced with the Oncomine TCR Beta short-read assay. From the PCR reads, TCRdb called clonotypes with MiXCR, one entry per CDR3 protein. The table shows 9,000 to 13,000 distinct CDR3 sequences, with about 38% occurring only once. The source was CD4+ T cells from blood, cultured in vitro, collected after SARS-CoV-2 vaccination. The receptors originated from a human donor who had recovered from COVID-19.

V is TRBV6-1 and J is TRBJ2-1, with a weak D call TRBD2 (7 bases). The J call may be faulty, since TRBJ2-7 better matches the DNA end. The length of the CDR3 is 14 residues. Germline CDR1 is MNHNS and CDR2 is SASEGT. As DNA, the CDR3 is TGTGCCAGCAGCTGGGGGGCGGGGGTTGAAGAGCAGTACTTC. It translates to CASSWGAGVEEQYF.

This sequence joins TRBV27 and TRBJ2-1; possibly TRBD2 for D (5 bases). Germline CDR1 reads MNHEY; CDR2 reads SMNVEV (reference sequence). V dropped 6 bases and J dropped 5 bases, with 17 bases sitting between them. The CDR3 sequence is 15 residues long. CDR3 coding DNA: TGTGCCAGCAGGGAAGGCGGGCCTGCGCACAATGAGCAGTTCTTC. It is translated as CASREGGPAHNEQFF.

This clonotype was counted between two and nine times. The CDR3 loop reads CASSENRVNTGELFF. The CDR3 DNA reads TGTGCCAGCAGCGAGAACAGGGTGAACACCGGGGAGCTGTTTTTT. The chain is built from TRBV7-2 and TRBJ2-2; possibly TRBD1 for D (6 bases). CDR1 and CDR2 (germline): SGHTA, FQGNSA. V was pared by 5 bases and J by 1 base, with 11 bases between. The CDR3 has 15 amino acids.

This clonotype was seen a handful of times. The chain links TRBV10-1 to TRBJ1-1, with unresolved D. Germline CDR1 reads WNHNN; CDR2 reads SYGVQD (reference sequence). V gave up 0 bases and J gave up 1 base, with 6 bases separating them. The CDR3 extends over 14 amino acids. CDR3 sequence reads: CASSESQPNTEAFF. CDR3 bases: TGCGCCAGCAGTGAGTCACAGCCGAACACTGAAGCTTTCTTT.

The V call is TRBV28, the J call TRBJ2-5; a possible D gene is TRBD2 (5 bases). The germline gives CDR1 MDHEN, CDR2 SYDVKM. Trimming took 5 bases from V and 7 from J, leaving 14 bases between them. The length of the CDR3 is 13 residues. The CDR3 here is CASSPPPGGTQYF. As DNA, the CDR3 is TGTGCCAGCAGTCCCCCTCCCGGAGGGACCCAGTACTTC. Variable domain in full (rest from reference TRBV28 and TRBJ2-5): DVKVTQSSRYLVKRTGEKVFLECVQDMDHENMFWYRQDPGLGLRLIYFSYDVKMKEKGDIPEGYSVSREKKERFSLILESASTNQTSMYLCASSPPPGGTQYFGPGTRLLVL.

V usage is TRBV28 and J usage is TRBJ2-7, with D maybe TRBD1 (6 bases). This CDR3 is 16 amino acids long. The germline CDR1 and CDR2 sequences are MDHEN and SYDVKM. The V end was cut by 4 bases, the J end by 3 bases, with 19 bases between. For the CDR3, the DNA is TGTGCCAGCAGTTCCCCATCGACAGGAACCTTCTACGAGCAGTACTTC. Its protein product is CASSSPSTGTFYEQYF.

This clonotype showed up just a few times. The CDR3 region has the DNA TGTGCCAGCAGTACCTACGGGGCTAGCGGGAGACGGAATGAGCAGTTCTTC. This translates into CASSTYGASGRRNEQFF. This chain links TRBV27 with TRBJ2-1, with 10 bases lining up with TRBD2. J gave up 7 bases and V 5 bases, and 14 bases lay outside the gene matches. Germline loops: CDR1 MNHEY, CDR2 SMNVEV (reference sequence). The CDR3 is 17 residues long.

The chain has TRBV6-1 and TRBJ2-3; the D gene is possibly TRBD2 (5 bases). Germline lookup yields CDR1 MNHNS and CDR2 SASEGT. CDR3 length equals 17 residues. V lost 6 bases and J lost 4, with 23 bases in between. The chain's CDR3 is CASSRKLEGFSADTQYF. CDR3 coding DNA: TGTGCCAGCAGCCGAAAACTCGAGGGCTTTTCGGCAGATACGCAGTATTTT.

By share of the sample, this clonotype is medium-sized. The chain combines TRBV6-2 or TRBV6-3 with TRBJ1-1, with 12 positions matching TRBD1. Trimming cost V 6 bases and J 1 base; bases outside gene matches: 6. Germline V gene sequence: CDR1 MNHEY, CDR2 SVGEGT. The CDR3 totals 16 residues. The CDR3 loop is CASRAGTGGPNTEAFF. The DNA for the CDR3 is TGTGCCAGCAGGGCCGGGACAGGGGGCCCGAACACTGAAGCTTTCTTT.

This clonotype has more than one count but fewer than ten. V gene TRBV28 combines with J gene TRBJ2-7; TRBD2 matches 11 bases. Germline assignment: CDR1 MDHEN and CDR2 SYDVKM. There are 18 residues in the CDR3. Losses at the gene ends were 3 bases for V and 0 bases for J; bases not matched to a gene: 10. CDR3 amino acids: CASSFLVAGGFSSYEQYF. CDR3 in DNA: TGTGCCAGCAGTTTTTTGGTAGCGGGAGGGTTTAGCTCCTACGAGCAGTACTTC.

The table lists this clonotype with a few counts. This chain joins TRBV7-2 and TRBJ2-1; D is possibly TRBD2 (6 bases). The CDR3 is 13 amino acids. Between the trimmed V and J ends, which lost 2 bases and 10 bases, there was a span of 12 bases. Germline CDR1 and CDR2: SGHTA and FQGNSA. The CDR3 loop is CASSLPAGREQFF. The CDR3 nucleotides read TGTGCCAGCAGCTTACCTGCGGGACGGGAGCAGTTCTTC.

The sample holds a few counts of this clonotype. CDR3 residues: CASSYGTGYEQYF. DNA of the CDR3: TGTGCCAGCAGTTACGGGACAGGCTACGAGCAGTACTTC. The chain combines TRBV6-5 with TRBJ2-7, with 8 bases matching TRBD1. The CDR3 length is 13 residues. V trimming: 2 bases; J trimming: 3 bases; junction bases outside the gene matches: 0. Germline V lookup: CDR1 MNHEY, CDR2 SVGAGI.

This chain links TRBV28 with TRBJ2-5, with a tentative D call TRBD2 (6 bases). The length of the CDR3 is 14 residues. V was pared by 6 bases and J by 4 bases, with 15 bases between. Looked up from germline, CDR1 is MDHEN and CDR2 is SYDVKM. CDR3 residues: CASRLTSWRETQYF. CDR3 sequence (DNA): TGTGCCAGCAGGTTGACTAGTTGGCGAGAGACCCAGTACTTC.

This clonotype was picked up a small number of times. The J gene is TRBJ1-5, the V gene TRBV28; D is unresolved. The CDR3 has 16 amino acids. The ends were cut back, 1 base at V and 0 bases at J, with 10 bases in the middle. CDR1 is MDHEN, CDR2 SYDVKM, per germline. The CDR3 DNA follows: TGTGCCAGCAGTTTATTTGGCACCTATAGCAATCAGCCCCAGCATTTT. Protein: CASSLFGTYSNQPQHF. The complete variable domain, with remaining parts taken from reference TRBV28 and TRBJ1-5, reads DVKVTQSSRYLVKRTGEKVFLECVQDMDHENMFWYRQDPGLGLRLIYFSYDVKMKEKGDIPEGYSVSREKKERFSLILESASTNQTSMYLCASSLFGTYSNQPQHFGDGTRLSIL.

The rearrangement joins TRBV6-1 to TRBJ1-5; D remains ambiguous. This CDR3 has 15 residues. The V end was cut by 6 bases, the J end by 4 bases, with 16 bases between. Germline CDR1 MNHNS, CDR2 SASEGT. This chain's CDR3 is CASRGGPAPNQPQHF. As DNA, the CDR3 is TGTGCCAGCAGAGGAGGGCCGGCCCCAAATCAGCCCCAGCATTTT.

The V gene is TRBV18, the J gene TRBJ1-6; TRBD1 is a possible D gene (6 bases). CDR1 KGHSH and CDR2 LQKENI come from the germline V gene. This CDR3 region has 17 residues. Trimming cost V 6 bases and J 0 bases, with 15 bases left between them. CDR3 sequence reads: CASSPGTRSSYNSPLHF. The CDR3 nucleotides are TGTGCCAGCTCCCCAGGGACACGGAGCTCCTATAATTCACCCCTCCACTTT.

The genes are TRBV7-9 and TRBJ2-7; 8 positions agree with TRBD2. Germline CDR1 is SEHNR and CDR2 is FQNEAQ (reference sequence). This CDR3 comprises 16 residues. The V segment lost 4 bases and the J segment 0 bases; nucleotides outside the gene matches: 8. The CDR3 protein is CASSSPGGGPSYEQYF. The CDR3 DNA reads TGTGCCAGCAGCTCGCCCGGCGGGGGGCCCTCCTACGAGCAGTACTTC.

The chain carries TRBV7-9 and TRBJ2-3; 10 bases fit TRBD2. In germline, CDR1 is SEHNR, CDR2 FQNEAQ (reference sequence). J lost 5 bases, V lost 1 base, and 0 bases had no gene match. The CDR3 sequence is 14 residues long. CDR3 sequence: CASSLGLAGDTQYF. The DNA for the CDR3 is TGTGCCAGCAGCTTAGGACTAGCGGGAGATACGCAGTATTTT. The complete variable domain, with remaining parts taken from reference TRBV7-9 and TRBJ2-3, reads DTGVSQNPRHKITKRGQNVTFRCDPISEHNRLYWYRQTLGQGPEFLTYFQNEAQLEKSRLLSDRFSAERPKGSFSTLEIQRTEQGDSAMYLCASSLGLAGDTQYFGPGTRLTVL.

The chain links TRBV10-1 to TRBJ2-7; TRBD1 matches at 8 bases. This CDR3 is 14 amino acids long. V gave up 4 bases and J gave up 3 bases; unmatched junction bases: 5. Germline loops: CDR1 WNHNN, CDR2 SYGVQD (reference sequence). CDR3 sequence reads: CASSVGQDYYEQYF. The CDR3 DNA sequence: TGCGCCAGCAGTGTGGGACAGGACTACTACGAGCAGTACTTC.

The rearrangement links TRBV7-3 to TRBJ1-1; no definite D call. The CDR3 consists of 14 residues. Germline CDR1 SGHTA, CDR2 FQGTGA. V dropped 2 bases and J dropped 1 base, with 8 bases sitting between them. The CDR3 region is CASSLFPGNTEAFF. For the CDR3, the DNA is TGTGCCAGCAGCTTATTCCCGGGGAACACTGAAGCTTTCTTT. Drawing the rest from reference TRBV7-3 and TRBJ1-1, the complete variable domain is GAGVSQTPSNKVTEKGKYVELRCDPISGHTALYWYRQSLGQGPEFLIYFQGTGAADDSGLPNDRFFAVRPEGSVSTLKIQRTERGDSAVYLCASSLFPGNTEAFFGQGTRLTVV.

This sequence joins TRBV6-1 and TRBJ1-1, with D possibly matching TRBD1 (5 bases). Germline V gives CDR1 MNHNS, CDR2 SASEGT. The V end was cut by 7 bases, the J end by 0 bases, with 15 bases between. The CDR3 is 15 amino acids. CDR3 sequence: CASIQKGLLNTEAFF. In nucleotides, the CDR3 is TGTGCCAGCATTCAGAAGGGGCTATTGAACACTGAAGCTTTCTTT.

This rearrangement joins TRBV6-1 to TRBJ1-6; D ambiguous. The CDR3 runs to 12 residues. Germline V gene lookup returns CDR1 MNHNS and CDR2 SASEGT. Trimming cost V 6 bases and J 7 bases, with 7 bases left between them. The CDR3 DNA sequence: TGTGCCAGCAGGGGTGGGAATTCACCCCTCCACTTT. It encodes CASRGGNSPLHF.

This clonotype turned up a few times. The V gene is TRBV5-4, the J gene TRBJ1-4; TRBD1 matches at 7 bases. This CDR3 comprises 15 residues. Germline CDR1 and CDR2: SGHNT and YYREEE (reference sequence). V was clipped by 4 bases and J by 7 bases; unmatched bases: 10. The CDR3 spells CASSPRQGTAEKLFF. The CDR3 DNA reads as TGTGCCAGCAGCCCTCGACAGGGCACGGCTGAAAAACTGTTTTTT.

In its sample, this clonotype was seen a few times. The rearrangement joins TRBV20-1 to TRBJ2-3; TRBD1 agrees at 10 bases. V lost 7 bases, J lost 2 bases, and 3 bases stayed unmatched. The germline gives CDR1 DFQATT, CDR2 SNEGSKA (reference sequence). The CDR3 length is 13 residues. The DNA for the CDR3 is TGCAGTGGGGACAGGGGATCCACAGATACGCAGTATTTT. Protein: CSGDRGSTDTQYF.

V is TRBV12-3 or TRBV12-4 and J is TRBJ1-1; D gene uncertain. The germline V and J ends were trimmed by 3 bases and 3 bases, with 11 bases remaining between them. This CDR3 spans 14 amino acids. Here the CDR3 reads CASSFGRRYTEAFF. The CDR3 DNA reads TGTGCCAGCAGTTTCGGGCGGAGGTACACTGAAGCTTTCTTT.

This clonotype has a handful of counts. The rearrangement uses TRBV6-1 and TRBJ2-2; D remains unclear. Trimming removed 6 bases from V and 5 bases from J, with 16 bases in between. The CDR3 loop spans 15 amino acids. Germline CDR1 and CDR2: MNHNS and SASEGT. DNA of the CDR3: TGTGCCAGCAGCCGCCCCCGGACCGGGACCGGGGAGCTGTTTTTT. This sequence encodes CASSRPRTGTGELFF.

The chain couples TRBV7-9 to TRBJ2-5, with 15 bases lining up with TRBD2. V lost 5 bases, J lost 5 bases, and 9 bases stayed unmatched. The germline CDR1 and CDR2 sequences are SEHNR and FQNEAQ (reference sequence). This CDR3 comprises 17 residues. CDR3 in amino acids: CASSAGLAGGPVETQYF. The CDR3 DNA sequence: TGTGCCAGCAGCGCTGGACTAGCGGGAGGGCCGGTGGAGACCCAGTACTTC.

This rearrangement joins TRBV6-1 to TRBJ2-5; D is ambiguous. The CDR3 length is 11 residues. The V gene lost 5 bases and the J gene lost 7 bases, with 8 bases spanning the gap. Per germline, CDR1 MNHNS and CDR2 SASEGT. The CDR3 nucleotides read TGTGCCAGCAGTCGTCCAGCGACCCAGTACTTC. Its protein is CASSRPATQYF.